The rows below give T cell receptor beta chains drawn from one sample of a study of identical twins. One entry per CDR3 protein, called by TCRdb with MiXCR from the 5' RACE reads. Here the sample spans roughly 500,000 distinct CDR3 sequences, roughly a fifth being singletons. These data were also reused for a study on T cells expressing NK-cell markers.

Sequencing was performed on CD4+ T cells sorted from blood. The receptors shown here come from a woman between 18 and 29 years old in good health. Both conserved end residues are part of each CDR3. The order of the fields is V gene, J gene, clone size, D gene, CDR3 protein, CDR3 DNA. A D gene is named only where the DNA matches it firmly. Size values are once, few and many counts, or a class for expanded clones, and some rows have none.

TRBV4-3	TRBJ2-7	-	-	CASSQDWTAGVYEQYF	TGCGCCAGCAGCCAAGATTGGACCGCCGGGGTGTACGAGCAGTACTTC
TRBV27	TRBJ2-1	-	-	CATKGGSSYNEQFF	TGTGCCACCAAGGGGGGGAGCTCCTACAATGAGCAGTTCTTC
TRBV6-5	TRBJ1-2	-	-	CASSYSYRNYGYTF	TGTGCCAGCAGTTACTCGTACAGAAACTATGGCTACACCTTC
TRBV5-1	TRBJ2-5	-	-	CASSWAGSYQETQYF	TGCGCCAGCAGCTGGGCCGGGAGCTACCAAGAGACCCAGTACTTC
TRBV6-5	TRBJ2-1	few	-	CASSLPLGGSSYNEQFF	TGTGCCAGCAGTTTACCCCTCGGGGGTAGCTCCTACAATGAGCAGTTCTTC
TRBV3-1	TRBJ2-7	-	-	CASSQNGNYEQYF	TGTGCCAGCAGCCAGAACGGGAACTACGAGCAGTACTTC
TRBV20-1	TRBJ2-3	-	-	CSAYKSADTQYF	TGCAGTGCCTACAAGTCTGCAGATACGCAGTATTTT
TRBV7-8	TRBJ2-1	-	TRBD2	CASSLTSGEYNEQFF	TGTGCCAGCAGCCTCACTAGCGGGGAGTACAATGAGCAGTTCTTC
TRBV7-8	TRBJ2-7	few	TRBD1	CASSSTQGAYEQYF	TGTGCCAGCAGCTCTACACAGGGGGCCTACGAGCAGTACTTC
TRBV9	TRBJ2-6	-	-	CASRGATAGANVLTF	TGTGCTAGCAGGGGCGCGACAGCTGGGGCCAACGTCCTGACTTTC
TRBV12-3/TRBV12-4	TRBJ1-1	many	-	CASRTRENTEAFF	TGTGCCAGCAGGACAAGAGAGAACACTGAAGCTTTCTTT
TRBV20-1	TRBJ2-1	many	-	CSATWWRVYNEQFF	TGCAGTGCTACTTGGTGGCGGGTTTACAATGAGCAGTTCTTC
TRBV3-1	TRBJ2-2	-	TRBD1	CASSQVRQGTGELFF	TGTGCCAGCAGCCAAGTCCGACAGGGCACCGGGGAGCTGTTTTTT
TRBV20-1	TRBJ2-7	-	TRBD2	CSASPTSGLSYEQYF	TGCAGTGCTAGCCCGACTAGCGGCCTCTCCTACGAGCAGTACTTC
TRBV7-2	TRBJ2-5	-	-	CASSLAQPQETQYF	TGTGCCAGCAGCTTAGCACAGCCCCAAGAGACCCAGTACTTC
TRBV29-1	TRBJ2-3	-	-	CSVEINGKADTQYF	TGCAGCGTTGAAATTAATGGCAAGGCCGATACGCAGTATTTT